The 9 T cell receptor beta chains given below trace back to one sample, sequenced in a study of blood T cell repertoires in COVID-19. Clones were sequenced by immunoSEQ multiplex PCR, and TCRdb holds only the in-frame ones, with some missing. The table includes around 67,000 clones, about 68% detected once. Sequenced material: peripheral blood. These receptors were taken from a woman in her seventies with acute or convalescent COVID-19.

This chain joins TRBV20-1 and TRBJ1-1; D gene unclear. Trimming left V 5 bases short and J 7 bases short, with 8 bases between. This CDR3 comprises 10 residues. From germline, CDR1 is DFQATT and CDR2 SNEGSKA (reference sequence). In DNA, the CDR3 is TGCAGTGCTGTGTACAATGAAGCTTTCTTT. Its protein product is CSAVYNEAFF.

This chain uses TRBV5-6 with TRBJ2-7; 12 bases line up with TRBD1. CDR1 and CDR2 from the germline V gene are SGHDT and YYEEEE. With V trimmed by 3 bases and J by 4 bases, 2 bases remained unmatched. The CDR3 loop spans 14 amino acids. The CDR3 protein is CASSWGQGAYEQYF. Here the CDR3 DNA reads TGTGCCAGCAGCTGGGGACAGGGGGCTTACGAGCAGTACTTC.

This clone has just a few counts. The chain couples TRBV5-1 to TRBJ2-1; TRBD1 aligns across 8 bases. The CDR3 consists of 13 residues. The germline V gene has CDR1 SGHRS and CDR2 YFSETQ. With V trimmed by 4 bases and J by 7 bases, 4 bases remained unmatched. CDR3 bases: TGCGCCAGCAGCACGGACAGGGTAAATGAGCAGTTCTTC. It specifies CASSTDRVNEQFF.

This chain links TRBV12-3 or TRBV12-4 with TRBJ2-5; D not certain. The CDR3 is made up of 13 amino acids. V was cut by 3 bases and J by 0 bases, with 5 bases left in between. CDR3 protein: CASSFVNQETQYF. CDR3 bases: TGTGCCAGCAGTTTTGTCAACCAAGAGACCCAGTACTTC.

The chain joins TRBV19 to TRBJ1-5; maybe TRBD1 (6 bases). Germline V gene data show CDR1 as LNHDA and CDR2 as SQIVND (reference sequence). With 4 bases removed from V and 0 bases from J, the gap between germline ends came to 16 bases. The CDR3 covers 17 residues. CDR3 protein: CASSTSLQGYSNQPQHF. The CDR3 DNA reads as TGTGCCAGTAGTACCTCACTACAGGGTTATAGCAATCAGCCCCAGCATTTT.

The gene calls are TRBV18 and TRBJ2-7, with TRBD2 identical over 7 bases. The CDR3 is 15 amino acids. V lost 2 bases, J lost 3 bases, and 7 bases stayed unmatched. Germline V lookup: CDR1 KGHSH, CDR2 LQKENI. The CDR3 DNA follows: TGTGCCAGCTCACCAGAGGGAGGGGTAGGCTACGAGCAGTACTTC. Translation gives CASSPEGGVGYEQYF.

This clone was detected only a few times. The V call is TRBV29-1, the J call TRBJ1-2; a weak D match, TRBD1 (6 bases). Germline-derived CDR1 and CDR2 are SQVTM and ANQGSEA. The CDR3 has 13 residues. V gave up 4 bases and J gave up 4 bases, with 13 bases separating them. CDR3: CSVAQGQSYGYTF. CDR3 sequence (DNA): TGCAGCGTTGCCCAGGGGCAGTCCTATGGCTACACCTTC.

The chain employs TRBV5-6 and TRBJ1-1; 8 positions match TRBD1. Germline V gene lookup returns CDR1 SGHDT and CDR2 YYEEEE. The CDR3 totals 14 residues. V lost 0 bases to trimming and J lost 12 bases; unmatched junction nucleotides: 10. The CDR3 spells CASSLVVRGRETFF. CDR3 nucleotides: TGTGCCAGCAGCTTGGTTGTCAGGGGGCGGGAAACTTTCTTT.

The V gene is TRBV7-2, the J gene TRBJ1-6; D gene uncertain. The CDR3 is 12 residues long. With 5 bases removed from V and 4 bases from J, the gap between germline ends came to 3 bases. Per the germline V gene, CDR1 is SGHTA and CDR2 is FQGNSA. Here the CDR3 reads CASSLYNSPLHF. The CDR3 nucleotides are TGTGCCAGCAGCCTTTATAATTCACCCCTCCACTTT.